This T cell receptor beta chain was retrieved from a study of blood T cell repertoires in COVID-19. Study overall: The samples span acute and convalescent COVID-19 from the United States, Italy and Spain. T cells, B-cell-depleted T cells, or PBMCs provided the cDNA or gDNA that served as material.

The germline gives CDR1 LNHNV, CDR2 YYDKDF (reference sequence). This CDR3 is 15 amino acids long. After removal of 4 bases from V and 3 bases from J, the junction contained 7 bases not matched to a gene. Original data processing: Amplification with reference gene primers provided the estimates of nucleated cell counts. Data came from immunoSEQ multiplex PCR; TCRdb stores just in-frame clones and leaves some out. The DNA gave D and trimming, while V, J and clone size come from that table. The sample has about 110,000 clones; nearly 90% are singletons. The TCR was taken from a human donor in a cohort sampled during active COVID-19. Sequences were obtained from peripheral blood. The rearrangement links TRBV15 to TRBJ2-7; 9 bases fit TRBD2. DNA for the CDR3: TGTGCCACCAGCACAGGCGGGAGGGCAGTCTACGAGCAGTACTTC. It translates to CATSTGGRAVYEQYF.